A selection of T cell receptor beta chains follows, all from one sample in a study of T cells in Graves' hyperthyroidism and ophthalmopathy. TCRdb reprocessed the multiplex PCR reads with MiXCR, giving one entry per CDR3 protein. The table has around 250,000 distinct CDR3 sequences, 13% to 15% seen once. The sequencing sample was made of blood. The receptors originated from a woman in her thirties or forties with Graves' hyperthyroidism that later progressed to Graves' ophthalmopathy. CDR3s include the opening cysteine and the closing phenylalanine or tryptophan. The D gene is left open where the match is weak. Some rows have no size entry. The others give once, few or many, or a class for an expanded clone.

J gene	V gene	D gene	clone size	CDR3 DNA	CDR3 protein
TRBJ2-5	TRBV13	NA	NA	TGTGCCAGCAGTCAAGGGGGATTCGGAGAGACCCAGTACTTC	CASSQGGFGETQYF
TRBJ1-4	TRBV7-2	TRBD1	NA	TGTGCCAGCAGCCAAGGGAACAGGGGTGGCGAAAAACTGTTTTTT	CASSQGNRGGEKLFF
TRBJ2-7	TRBV28	TRBD2	many	TGTGCCAGCAGTTCCTTTTCCGGGACTAGCGGGAGAAAGGGCGAGCAGTACTTC	CASSSFSGTSGRKGEQYF
TRBJ2-2	TRBV5-1	NA	many	TGCGCCAGCAGCTCCTCCCCAGACACCGGGGAGCTGTTTTTT	CASSSSPDTGELFF
TRBJ1-1	TRBV19	NA	many	TGTGCCAGTGGTTCGGGACAGAACACTGAAGCTTTCTTT	CASGSGQNTEAFF
TRBJ2-2	TRBV28	TRBD2	many	TGTGCCAGCAGTTTCCTAGGACTAGCGGGAGGCACCGGGGAGCTGTTTTTT	CASSFLGLAGGTGELFF
TRBJ2-3	TRBV3-1	TRBD2	many	TGTGCCAGCAGTCGGGAGGGGGATACGCAGTATTTT	CASSREGDTQYF
TRBJ2-7	TRBV3-1	TRBD2	NA	TGTGCCAGCAGCCAAGCAATCAGCGGGATCTCCTACGAGCAGTACTTC	CASSQAISGISYEQYF
TRBJ2-7	TRBV27	TRBD1	many	TGTGCCAGCGGGCGGGACAGGGAACAAGTGCAGTACTTC	CASGRDREQVQYF
TRBJ2-7	TRBV19	NA	many	TGTGCCAGTAGTAACAGATTTTACGAGCAGTACTTC	CASSNRFYEQYF
TRBJ2-7	TRBV20-1	NA	many	TGCAGTGCCAACCCCCCGGGACTGCGCTACGAGCAGTACTTC	CSANPPGLRYEQYF
TRBJ2-1	TRBV6-2/TRBV6-3	NA	many	TGTGCCAGCAGTTACCCTAGAGAGTCGTACAATGAGCAGTTCTTC	CASSYPRESYNEQFF
TRBJ2-4	TRBV30	TRBD2	many	TGTGCCTGGAGTGCGGGGACTAGCGGGCACCCGAGCAAAAACATTCAGTACTTC	CAWSAGTSGHPSKNIQYF
TRBJ1-1	TRBV19	NA	many	TGTGCCAGTAGTCCCCGGCTCCGGGAAGCTTTCTTT	CASSPRLREAFF
TRBJ1-5	TRBV10-1	NA	many	TGCGCCAGCAGTGAGGAAAGGGATCAGCCCCAGCATTTT	CASSEERDQPQHF
TRBJ2-4	TRBV2	NA	many	TGTGCCAGCAGCCCACAGGGAAACATTCAGTACTTC	CASSPQGNIQYF
TRBJ1-1	TRBV20-1	NA	many	TGCAGTGCTAGAGCGGCCAGGGGGAACACTGAAGCTTTCTTT	CSARAARGNTEAFF
TRBJ1-4	TRBV18	NA	NA	TGTGCCAGCTCACCAGCGCTGACCAGGGGCCAAACTAATGAAAAACTGTTTTTT	CASSPALTRGQTNEKLFF
TRBJ1-5	TRBV6-1	TRBD1	NA	TGTGCCAGCAGGGAAAGGGACAGGGAGTCTAATCAGCCCCAGCATTTT	CASRERDRESNQPQHF
TRBJ2-1	TRBV6-5	NA	many	TGTGCCAGCCAGGGGGGGCCGCTTACCATCTCCTACAATGAGCAGTTCTTC	CASQGGPLTISYNEQFF
TRBJ2-7	TRBV7-2	NA	many	TGTGCCAGCAGCTTAAGATCCGAGCAGTACTTC	CASSLRSEQYF
TRBJ2-3	TRBV7-2	NA	many	TGTGCCAGCAGCTTATTCCGGGGACGCGATACGCAGTATTTT	CASSLFRGRDTQYF
TRBJ2-5	TRBV5-1	NA	few	TGCGCCAGCACCGATACAGGGAGTCAAGAGACCCAGTACTTC	CASTDTGSQETQYF
TRBJ2-5	TRBV7-9	NA	many	TGTGCCAGCAGCTTAGGGGAGCAAGAGACCCAGTACTTC	CASSLGEQETQYF
TRBJ2-1	TRBV12-3/TRBV12-4	TRBD2	many	TGTGCCAGCAGACCAGGGACTAGCGGCAATGAGCAGTTCTTC	CASRPGTSGNEQFF
TRBJ2-5	TRBV27	TRBD2	NA	TGTGCCAGCAGCGTTCTAGCGGGACAAGAGACCCAGTACTTC	CASSVLAGQETQYF
TRBJ2-3	TRBV28	NA	many	TGTGCCAGCCATAGCACTAAAACAGATACGCAGTATTTT	CASHSTKTDTQYF
TRBJ1-4	TRBV28	TRBD1	many	TGTGCCAGCAGTTACGGGACAGGGGAGAAAAAACTGTTTTTT	CASSYGTGEKKLFF
TRBJ2-1	TRBV5-1	NA	many	TGCGCCAGCAGCTTGGCCCCCCAACAGGTTTACAATGAGCAGTTCTTC	CASSLAPQQVYNEQFF
TRBJ2-7	TRBV25-1	NA	many	TGTGCCAGCAGACCCTCCGGGACTTTCTACGAGCAGTACTTC	CASRPSGTFYEQYF
TRBJ2-3	TRBV6-5	NA	NA	TGTGCCAGCAGTTACCTCACTAGGGTGGATACGCAGTATTTT	CASSYLTRVDTQYF
TRBJ2-3	TRBV5-1	TRBD2	few	TGCGCCAGCAGCAACGGACTAGCGGGCCACATCGCAGATACGCAGTATTTT	CASSNGLAGHIADTQYF
TRBJ2-1	TRBV19	NA	NA	TGTGCCAGTAGTGTCGCCAAGAATGAGCAGTTCTTC	CASSVAKNEQFF
TRBJ2-1	TRBV5-1	TRBD2	few	TGCGCCAGCAGCTTGCCGCCCGGGACTAGCGGGAGGATCTCCTACAATGAGCAGTTCTTC	CASSLPPGTSGRISYNEQFF
TRBJ2-1	TRBV14	NA	many	TGTGCCAGCAGCCAAGGGGGCAGTTGGGGTGAGCAGTTCTTC	CASSQGGSWGEQFF
TRBJ2-7	TRBV7-6	TRBD1	many	TGTGCCAGCAGCGTCCGGGACAGCTACGAGCAGTACTTC	CASSVRDSYEQYF
TRBJ2-5	TRBV6-1	TRBD1	many	TGTGCCAGCAGACTCCTCCGCAGGGGGCAAGAGACCCAGTACTTC	CASRLLRRGQETQYF
TRBJ2-1	TRBV2	TRBD2	many	TGTGCCAGCAGTGAAGCGCTTCGGGAGCGGGAGGCGAATGAGCAGTTCTTC	CASSEALREREANEQFF
TRBJ2-1	TRBV7-3	NA	many	TGTGCCAGCAGCTTAAGAGCGATAAGCTCCTACAATGAGCAGTTCTTC	CASSLRAISSYNEQFF
TRBJ1-4	TRBV18	NA	many	TGTGCCAGCTCACCAGGGGGTAATGAAAAACTGTTTTTT	CASSPGGNEKLFF
TRBJ2-2	TRBV10-2	NA	NA	TGCGCCAGCAGTGAGTCGAGGGGTGCACGACCCGGGGAGCTGTTTTTT	CASSESRGARPGELFF
TRBJ2-2	TRBV7-8	NA	many	TGTGCCAGCAGCTTGGGGGTCGGGGAGCTGTTTTTT	CASSLGVGELFF
TRBJ1-5	TRBV6-1	TRBD1	NA	TGTGCCAGCAGTGACCCGGGACAGGTTGATAATAGCAATCAGCCCCAGCATTTT	CASSDPGQVDNSNQPQHF
TRBJ2-7	TRBV11-3	NA	NA	TGTGCCAGCAGCTTATCGTCAGGTGGTATTTACGAGCAGTCCTTC	CASSLSSGGIYEQSF
TRBJ1-2	TRBV5-1	NA	many	TGCGCCAGCAGCCCTACAGGGAACTATGGCTACACCTTC	CASSPTGNYGYTF
TRBJ2-1	TRBV7-9	TRBD2	many	TGTGCCAGCAGCTCGCTGGTAGCGGGAACCTACAATGAGCAGTTCTTC	CASSSLVAGTYNEQFF
TRBJ2-3	TRBV19	NA	NA	TGTGCCAGTAGTACCACGGGGGAAACGCAGTATTTT	CASSTTGETQYF
TRBJ1-1	TRBV14	TRBD1	NA	TGTGCCAGCAGCCCCTCGGGACAGGGATGGTTCACTGAAGCTTTCTTT	CASSPSGQGWFTEAFF
TRBJ1-3	TRBV6-1	NA	few	TGTGCCAGCAAAAAAAAACAGGGTGGAAACACCATATATTTT	CASKKKQGGNTIYF
TRBJ2-7	TRBV2	NA	many	TGTGCCAGCAGTGAAGCCTCCTACGAGCAGTACTTC	CASSEASYEQYF
TRBJ1-6	TRBV5-1	NA	many	TGCGCCAGCAGCTTTCGGGAAGATTCACCCCTCCACTTT	CASSFREDSPLHF
TRBJ2-4	TRBV7-9	NA	many	TGTGCCAGCAGCCTAGGACAGAACCTAAACATTCAGTACTTC	CASSLGQNLNIQYF
TRBJ2-5	TRBV7-3	NA	many	TGTGCCAGCAGCTTAGTTCCGGGAGAGCAAGGCCAGTACTTC	CASSLVPGEQGQYF
TRBJ1-1	TRBV11-2	NA	once	TGTGCCAGCAGCTTAGCAGGGGCGACTGAAGCTTTCTTT	CASSLAGATEAFF